This T cell receptor beta chain was captured in a study of blood T cell repertoires in COVID-19. Study overall: Samples representing acute and convalescent COVID-19 were sourced from the United States, Italy and Spain. The analysed material was cDNA or gDNA that came from T cells, B-cell-depleted T cells, or PBMCs.

As originally analysed: Reference gene primer amplification gave nucleated cell count estimates. Produced via immunoSEQ multiplex PCR; TCRdb's table is partial and in-frame only. V and J calls and clone size come straight from that table; D and trimming were deduced from the DNA. The sample yields just over 150,000 clones, 85% seen once. The source is a human donor with acute or convalescent COVID-19. The donor label of this sample is uncertain. The specimen sequenced was peripheral blood.

The DNA for the CDR3 is TGCAGCGTTGTGACAGACGGAAACACCATATATTTT. Amino acids: CSVVTDGNTIYF. The V and J genes are TRBV29-1 and TRBJ1-3; maybe TRBD1 (5 bases). This CDR3 spans 12 amino acids. In germline, CDR1 is SQVTM, CDR2 ANQGSEA. Trimming left V 4 bases short and J 4 bases short, with 8 bases between.